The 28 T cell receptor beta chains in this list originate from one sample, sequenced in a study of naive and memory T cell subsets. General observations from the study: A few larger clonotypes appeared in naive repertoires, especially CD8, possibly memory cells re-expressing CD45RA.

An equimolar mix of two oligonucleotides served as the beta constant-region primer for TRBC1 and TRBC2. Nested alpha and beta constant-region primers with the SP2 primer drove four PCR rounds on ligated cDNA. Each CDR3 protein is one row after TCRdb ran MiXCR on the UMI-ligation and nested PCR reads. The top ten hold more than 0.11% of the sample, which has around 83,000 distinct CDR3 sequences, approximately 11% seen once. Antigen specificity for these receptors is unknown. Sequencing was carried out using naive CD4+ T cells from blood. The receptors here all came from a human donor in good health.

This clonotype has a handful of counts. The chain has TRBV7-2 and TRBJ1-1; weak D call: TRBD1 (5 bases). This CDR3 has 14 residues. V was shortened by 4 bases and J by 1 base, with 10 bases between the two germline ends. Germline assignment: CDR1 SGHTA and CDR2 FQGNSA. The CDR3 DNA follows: TGTGCCAGCAGCTCTTGGGACGGGAACACTGAAGCTTTCTTT. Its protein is CASSSWDGNTEAFF.

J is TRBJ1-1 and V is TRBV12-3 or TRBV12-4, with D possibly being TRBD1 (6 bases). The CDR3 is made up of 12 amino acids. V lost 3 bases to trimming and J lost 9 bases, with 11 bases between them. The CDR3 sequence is CASSLKGEKAFF. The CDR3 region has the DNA TGTGCCAGCAGTTTGAAGGGGGAAAAAGCTTTCTTT.

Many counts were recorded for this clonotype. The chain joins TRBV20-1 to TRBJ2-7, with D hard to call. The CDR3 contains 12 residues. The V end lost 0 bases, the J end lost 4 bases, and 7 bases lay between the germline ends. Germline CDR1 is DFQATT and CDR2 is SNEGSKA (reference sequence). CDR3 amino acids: CSARDHGYEQYF. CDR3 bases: TGCAGTGCTAGAGATCATGGGTACGAGCAGTACTTC.

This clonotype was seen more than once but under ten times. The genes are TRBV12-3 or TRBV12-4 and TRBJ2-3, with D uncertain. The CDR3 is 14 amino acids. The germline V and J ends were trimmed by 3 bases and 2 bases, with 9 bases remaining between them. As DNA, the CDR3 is TGTGCCAGCAGTTTCCTCAGCCTCACAGATACGCAGTATTTT. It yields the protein CASSFLSLTDTQYF.

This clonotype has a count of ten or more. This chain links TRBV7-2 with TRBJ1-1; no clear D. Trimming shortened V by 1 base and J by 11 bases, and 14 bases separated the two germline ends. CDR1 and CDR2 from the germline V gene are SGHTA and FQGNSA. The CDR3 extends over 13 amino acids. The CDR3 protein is CASSLGPSREAFF. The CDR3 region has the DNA TGTGCCAGCAGCTTAGGGCCCTCTAGGGAGGCTTTCTTT. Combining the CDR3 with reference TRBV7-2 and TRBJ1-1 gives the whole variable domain GAGVSQSPSNKVTEKGKDVELRCDPISGHTALYWYRQSLGQGLEFLIYFQGNSAPDKSGLPSDRFSAERTGGSVSTLTIQRTQQEDSAVYLCASSLGPSREAFFGQGTRLTVV.

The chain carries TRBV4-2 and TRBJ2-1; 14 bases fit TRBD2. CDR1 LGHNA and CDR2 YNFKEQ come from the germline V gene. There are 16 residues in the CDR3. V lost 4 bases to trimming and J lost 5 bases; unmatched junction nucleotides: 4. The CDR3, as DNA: TGTGCCAGCAGCCCGGGACTAGCGGGGGCCAACAATGAGCAGTTCTTC. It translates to CASSPGLAGANNEQFF.

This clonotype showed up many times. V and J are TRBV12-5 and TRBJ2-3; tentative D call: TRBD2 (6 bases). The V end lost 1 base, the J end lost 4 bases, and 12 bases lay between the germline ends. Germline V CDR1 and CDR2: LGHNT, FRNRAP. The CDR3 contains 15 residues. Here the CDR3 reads CASGLGQGGSDTQYF. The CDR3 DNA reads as TGTGCTAGTGGTTTGGGCCAGGGAGGTTCAGATACGCAGTATTTT.

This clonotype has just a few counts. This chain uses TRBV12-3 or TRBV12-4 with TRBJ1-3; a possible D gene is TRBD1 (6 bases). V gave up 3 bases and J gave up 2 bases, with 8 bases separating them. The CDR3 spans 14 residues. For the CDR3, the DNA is TGTGCCAGCAGTTTTTGGGACACTGGAAACACCATATATTTT. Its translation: CASSFWDTGNTIYF.

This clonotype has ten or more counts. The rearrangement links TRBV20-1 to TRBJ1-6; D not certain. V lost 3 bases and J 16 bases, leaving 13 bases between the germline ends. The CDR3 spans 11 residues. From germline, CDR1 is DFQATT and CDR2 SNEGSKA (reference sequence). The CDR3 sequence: CSAREGRTLHF. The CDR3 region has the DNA TGCAGTGCTAGGGAGGGCAGAACTCTCCACTTT.

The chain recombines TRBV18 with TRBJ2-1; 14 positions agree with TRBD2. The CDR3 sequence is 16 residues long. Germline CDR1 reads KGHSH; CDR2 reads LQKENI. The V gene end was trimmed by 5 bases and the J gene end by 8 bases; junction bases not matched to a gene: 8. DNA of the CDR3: TGTGCCAGCTCATTGACCGGGACTAGCGGGAGCGATGAGCAGTTCTTC. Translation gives CASSLTGTSGSDEQFF.

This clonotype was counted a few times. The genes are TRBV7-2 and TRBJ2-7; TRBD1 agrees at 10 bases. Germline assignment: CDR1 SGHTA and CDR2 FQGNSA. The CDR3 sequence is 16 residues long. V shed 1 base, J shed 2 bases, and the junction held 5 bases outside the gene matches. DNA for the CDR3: TGTGCCAGCAGCTTAGTGGGGGGGACAGGGGCCTACGAGCAGTACTTC. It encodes CASSLVGGTGAYEQYF.

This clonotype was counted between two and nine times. The CDR3 DNA is TGCAGTGCTAGGGATGGGGCCCGCATCGGTTTCGATGAGCAGTTCTTC. Protein sequence: CSARDGARIGFDEQFF. The rearrangement joins TRBV20-1 to TRBJ2-1; a weak D match, TRBD1 (5 bases). Germline CDR1 DFQATT, CDR2 SNEGSKA (reference sequence). CDR3 length equals 16 residues. The germline V and J ends were trimmed by 3 bases and 8 bases, with 23 bases remaining between them.

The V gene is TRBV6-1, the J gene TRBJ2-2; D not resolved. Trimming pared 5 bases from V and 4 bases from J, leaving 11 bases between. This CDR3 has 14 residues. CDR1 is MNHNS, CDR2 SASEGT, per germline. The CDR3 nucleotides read TGTGCCAGCAGTCCCCGTATATCCACCGGGGAGCTGTTTTTT. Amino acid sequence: CASSPRISTGELFF.

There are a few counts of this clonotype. In DNA form, the CDR3 reads TGCGCCAGCTCGGGGTTCCCAGATGGCTACACCTTC. Translation gives CASSGFPDGYTF. This sequence joins TRBV5-1 and TRBJ1-2; no firm D call. The germline CDR1 and CDR2 sequences are SGHRS and YFSETQ. The CDR3 spans 12 residues. V was pared by 7 bases and J by 6 bases, with 13 bases between.

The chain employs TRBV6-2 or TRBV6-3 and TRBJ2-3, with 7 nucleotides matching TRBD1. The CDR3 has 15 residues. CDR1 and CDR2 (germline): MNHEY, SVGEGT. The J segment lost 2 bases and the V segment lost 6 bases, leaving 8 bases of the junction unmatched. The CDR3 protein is CASRERTGYTDTQYF. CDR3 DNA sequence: TGTGCCAGCAGAGAAAGGACAGGTTACACAGATACGCAGTATTTT.

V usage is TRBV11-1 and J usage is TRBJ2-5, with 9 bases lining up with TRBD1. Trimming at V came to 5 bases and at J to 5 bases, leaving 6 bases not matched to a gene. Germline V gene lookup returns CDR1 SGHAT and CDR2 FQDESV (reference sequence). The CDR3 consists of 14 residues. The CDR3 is CASSPQTGGETQYF. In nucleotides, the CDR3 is TGTGCCAGCAGCCCCCAGACAGGGGGGGAGACCCAGTACTTC. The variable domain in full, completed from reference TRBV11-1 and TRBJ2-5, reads EAEVAQSPRYKITEKSQAVAFWCDPISGHATLYWYRQILGQGPELLVQFQDESVVDDSQLPKDRFSAERLKGVDSTLKIQPAELGDSAMYLCASSPQTGGETQYFGPGTRLLVL.

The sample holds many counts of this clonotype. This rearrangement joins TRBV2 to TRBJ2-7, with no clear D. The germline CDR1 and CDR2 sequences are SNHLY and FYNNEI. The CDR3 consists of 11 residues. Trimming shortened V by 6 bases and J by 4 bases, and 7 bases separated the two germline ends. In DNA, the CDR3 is TGTGCCAGCAGCCGAAGGTACGAGCAGTACTTC. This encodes CASSRRYEQYF.

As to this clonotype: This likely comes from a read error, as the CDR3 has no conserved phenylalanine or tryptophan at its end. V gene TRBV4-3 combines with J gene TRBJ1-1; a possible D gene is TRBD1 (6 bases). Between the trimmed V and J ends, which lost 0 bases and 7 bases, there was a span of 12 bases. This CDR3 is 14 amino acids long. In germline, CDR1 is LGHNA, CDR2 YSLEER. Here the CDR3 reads CASSQEWQGFEAFS. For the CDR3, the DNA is TGCGCCAGCAGCCAAGAGTGGCAGGGGTTTGAAGCTTTCTCT.

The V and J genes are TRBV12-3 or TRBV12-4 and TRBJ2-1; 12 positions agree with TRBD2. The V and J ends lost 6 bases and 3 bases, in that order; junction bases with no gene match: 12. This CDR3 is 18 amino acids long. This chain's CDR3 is CASRLAGGRMSYYNEQFF. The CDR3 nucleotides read TGTGCCAGCAGACTAGCGGGGGGCCGTATGTCTTACTACAATGAGCAGTTCTTC.

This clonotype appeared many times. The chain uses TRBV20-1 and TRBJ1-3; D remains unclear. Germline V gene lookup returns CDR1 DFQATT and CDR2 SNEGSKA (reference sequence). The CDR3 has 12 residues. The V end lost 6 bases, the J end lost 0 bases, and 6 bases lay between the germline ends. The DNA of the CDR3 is TGCAGTGCCCGATACTCTGGAAACACCATATATTTT. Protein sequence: CSARYSGNTIYF.

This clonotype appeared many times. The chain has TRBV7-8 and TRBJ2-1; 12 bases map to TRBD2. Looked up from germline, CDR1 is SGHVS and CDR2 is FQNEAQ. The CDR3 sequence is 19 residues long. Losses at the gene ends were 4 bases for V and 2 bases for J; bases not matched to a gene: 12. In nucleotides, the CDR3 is TGTGCCAGCAGCTCTTCCTGGACTAGCGGGATGCCCCCCTACAATGAGCAGTTCTTC. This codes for CASSSSWTSGMPPYNEQFF.

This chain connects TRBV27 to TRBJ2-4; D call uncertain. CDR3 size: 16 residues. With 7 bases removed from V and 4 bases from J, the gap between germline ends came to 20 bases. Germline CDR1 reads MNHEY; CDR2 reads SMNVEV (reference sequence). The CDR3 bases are TGTGCCAGCAATCCTCATGGGGTTCAAGGAAAAAACATTCAGTACTTC. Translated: CASNPHGVQGKNIQYF.

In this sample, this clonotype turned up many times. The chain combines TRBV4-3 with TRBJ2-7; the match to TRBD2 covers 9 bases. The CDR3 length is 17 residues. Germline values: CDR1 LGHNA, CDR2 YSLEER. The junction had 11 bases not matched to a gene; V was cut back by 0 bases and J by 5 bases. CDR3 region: CASSQDYRLAGVDEQYF. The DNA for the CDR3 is TGCGCCAGCAGCCAAGACTACAGGTTAGCGGGAGTCGACGAGCAGTACTTC.

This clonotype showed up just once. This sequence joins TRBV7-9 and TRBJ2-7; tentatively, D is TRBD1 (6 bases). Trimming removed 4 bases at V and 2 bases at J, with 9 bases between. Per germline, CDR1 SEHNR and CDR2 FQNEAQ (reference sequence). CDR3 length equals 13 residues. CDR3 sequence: CASSYRAAYEQYF. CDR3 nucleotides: TGTGCCAGCAGCTACAGGGCGGCCTACGAGCAGTACTTC.

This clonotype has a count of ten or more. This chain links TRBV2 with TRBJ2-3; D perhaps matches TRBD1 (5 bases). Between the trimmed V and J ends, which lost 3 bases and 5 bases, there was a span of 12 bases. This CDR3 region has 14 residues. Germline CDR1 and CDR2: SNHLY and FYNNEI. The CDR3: CASSDERGIDTQYF. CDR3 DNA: TGTGCCAGCAGTGACGAAAGGGGCATAGATACGCAGTATTTT. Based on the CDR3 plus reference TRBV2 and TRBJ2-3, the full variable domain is EPEVTQTPSHQVTQMGQEVILRCVPISNHLYFYWYRQILGQKVEFLVSFYNNEISEKSEIFDDQFSVERPDGSNFTLKIRSTKLEDSAMYFCASSDERGIDTQYFGPGTRLTVL.

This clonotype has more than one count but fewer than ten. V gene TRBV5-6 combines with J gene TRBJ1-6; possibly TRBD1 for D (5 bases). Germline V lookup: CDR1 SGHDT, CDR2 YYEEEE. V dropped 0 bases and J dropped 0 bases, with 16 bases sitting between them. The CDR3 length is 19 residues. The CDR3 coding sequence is TGTGCCAGCAGCTTGGCCGGGACTCCTTCCGGCTCCTATAATTCACCCCTCCACTTT. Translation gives CASSLAGTPSGSYNSPLHF. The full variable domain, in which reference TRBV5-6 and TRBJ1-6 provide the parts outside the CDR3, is DAGVTQSPTHLIKTRGQQVTLRCSPKSGHDTVSWYQQALGQGPQFIFQYYEEEERQRGNFPDRFSGHQFPNYSSELNVNALLLGDSALYLCASSLAGTPSGSYNSPLHFGNGTRLTVT.

CDR3 in DNA: TGCGCCAGCAGCCAAGGTCCTGACAGGGGGAATGGCTACACCTTC. This translates into CASSQGPDRGNGYTF. The rearrangement joins TRBV4-3 to TRBJ1-2; 9 bases are shared with TRBD1. V lost 1 base to trimming and J lost 6 bases; unmatched junction nucleotides: 6. The CDR3 is 15 residues long. Germline CDR1 reads LGHNA; CDR2 reads YSLEER.

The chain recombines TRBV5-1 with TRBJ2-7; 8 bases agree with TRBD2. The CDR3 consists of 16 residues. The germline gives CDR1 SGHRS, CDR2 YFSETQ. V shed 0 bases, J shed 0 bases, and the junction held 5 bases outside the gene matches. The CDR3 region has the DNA TGCGCCAGCAGCTTGGGTACCGGGACTAGCTCCTACGAGCAGTACTTC. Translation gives CASSLGTGTSSYEQYF.